The source of this T cell receptor (beta chain) is a study of Graves' ophthalmopathy and Graves' hyperthyroidism. The authors amplified TCR beta CDR3 regions, and they did so from RNA transcripts for repertoire sequencing. In the first round, RT-PCR was carried out with HTBI primers, and a multiplex PCR formed the second round. From the multiplex PCR reads, TCRdb called clonotypes with MiXCR, one entry per CDR3 protein. This sample has fewer than 250,000 distinct CDR3 sequences, with 25% to 30% found just once. Whole-study findings and limits: The model's ophthalmopathy progression predictions had around 67% sensitivity and roughly 72% specificity. In blood appeared most of the expanded thyroid clonotypes whose frequency exceeded 0.001.

The CDR3 runs to 17 residues. The ends lost 5 bases at V and 3 bases at J; junction bases unmatched: 13. Patients were excluded if they had other autoimmune diseases or uncontrolled infections, and likewise if pregnancy or lactation applied. In this sample, this clonotype turned up many times. What it recognizes is unknown. The chain links TRBV12-3 or TRBV12-4 to TRBJ2-7; the match to TRBD2 covers 10 bases. The TCR originated in a man aged 50 to 59 with Graves' ophthalmopathy. The sequenced sample was peripheral blood. CDR3 residues: CASSRQASGRRIYEQYF. CDR3 sequence (DNA): TGTGCCAGCAGTAGACAGGCTAGCGGGAGAAGGATCTACGAGCAGTACTTC.